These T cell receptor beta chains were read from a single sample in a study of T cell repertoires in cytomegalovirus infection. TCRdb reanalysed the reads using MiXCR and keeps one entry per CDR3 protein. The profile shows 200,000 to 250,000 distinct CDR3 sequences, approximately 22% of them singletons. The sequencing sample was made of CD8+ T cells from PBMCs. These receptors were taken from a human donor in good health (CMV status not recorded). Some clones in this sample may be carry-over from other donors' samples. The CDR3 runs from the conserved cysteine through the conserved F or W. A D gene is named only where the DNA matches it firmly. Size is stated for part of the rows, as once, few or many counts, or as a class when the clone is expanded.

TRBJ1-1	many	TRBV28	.	CASSFRGLNTEAFF	TGTGCCAGCAGTTTTCGGGGCCTGAACACTGAAGCTTTCTTT
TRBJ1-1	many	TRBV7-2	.	CASSLAVDHTEAFF	TGTGCCAGCAGCTTAGCGGTGGATCACACTGAAGCTTTCTTT
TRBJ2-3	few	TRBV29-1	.	CSVDEGDGSDTQYF	TGCAGCGTTGACGAAGGGGATGGTTCAGATACGCAGTATTTT
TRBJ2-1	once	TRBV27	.	CASEEVGGSYNEQFF	TGTGCCAGTGAGGAGGTGGGGGGATCCTACAATGAGCAGTTCTTC
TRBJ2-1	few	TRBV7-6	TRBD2	CASSPSSGDSYNEQFF	TGTGCCAGCAGCCCCTCTAGCGGGGACTCCTACAATGAGCAGTTCTTC
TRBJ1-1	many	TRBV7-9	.	CASSFLSEGTEAFF	TGTGCCAGCAGCTTCCTGTCGGAGGGGACTGAAGCTTTCTTT
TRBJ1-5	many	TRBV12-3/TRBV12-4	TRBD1	CASSLTNRGAGNQPQHF	TGTGCCAGCAGTTTAACAAACAGGGGAGCGGGCAATCAGCCCCAGCATTTT
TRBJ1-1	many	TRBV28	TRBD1	CASSLFRYRGTEAFF	TGTGCCAGCAGTTTATTTAGGTACAGGGGCACTGAAGCTTTCTTT
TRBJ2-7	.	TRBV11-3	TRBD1	CASSLGTGASEQYF	TGTGCCAGCAGCTTAGGGACAGGGGCCAGCGAGCAGTACTTC
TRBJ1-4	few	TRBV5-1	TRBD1	CASRYTGGRSEKLFF	TGCGCCAGCAGGTATACAGGGGGAAGGAGTGAAAAACTGTTTTTT
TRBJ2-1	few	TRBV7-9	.	CASSQAEQFF	TGTGCCAGCAGTCAAGCGGAGCAGTTCTTC
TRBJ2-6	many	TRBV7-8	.	CASSFAAGTFHSGANVLTF	TGTGCCAGCAGCTTCGCCGCAGGGACCTTTCACTCTGGGGCCAACGTCCTGACTTTC
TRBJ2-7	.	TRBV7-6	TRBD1	CASSFDRGLYEQYF	TGTGCCAGCAGCTTCGACAGGGGGCTCTACGAGCAGTACTTC
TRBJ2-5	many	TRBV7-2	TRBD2	CASSRSRGTSYGETQYF	TGTGCCAGCAGCCGCAGTCGGGGGACTAGCTATGGGGAGACCCAGTACTTC
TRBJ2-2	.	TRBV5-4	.	CASRATTGELFF	TGTGCCAGCCGGGCCACGACCGGGGAGCTGTTTTTT
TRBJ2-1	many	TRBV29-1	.	CSVEESSYNEQFF	TGCAGCGTTGAAGAAAGCTCCTACAATGAGCAGTTCTTC
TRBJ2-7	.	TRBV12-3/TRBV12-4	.	CASSSSGLIYEQYF	TGTGCCAGCAGTTCCTCGGGACTGATTTACGAGCAGTACTTC
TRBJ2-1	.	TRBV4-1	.	CASSHPGLAYNEQFF	TGCGCCAGCAGCCACCCGGGACTGGCCTACAATGAGCAGTTCTTC
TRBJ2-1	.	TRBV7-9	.	CASSLVTNYNEQFF	TGTGCCAGCAGCTTAGTTACAAACTACAATGAGCAGTTCTTC
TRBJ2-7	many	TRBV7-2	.	CASSLVGVLGDEQYF	TGTGCCAGCAGCTTAGTAGGGGTTCTCGGGGACGAGCAGTACTTC
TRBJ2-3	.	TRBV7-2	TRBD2	CAGSTSARGSPSTDTQYF	TGTGCCGGGTCCACTAGCGCGAGGGGCTCGCCTAGCACAGATACGCAGTATTTT
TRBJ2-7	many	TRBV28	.	CASSLGWEGQYF	TGTGCCAGCAGTTTGGGTTGGGAAGGGCAGTACTTC
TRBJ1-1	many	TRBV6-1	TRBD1	CASRLGTGDRMNTEAFF	TGTGCCAGCAGACTCGGGACAGGGGATAGGATGAACACTGAAGCTTTCTTT
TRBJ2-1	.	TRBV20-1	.	CSAGPDEQFF	TGCAGTGCGGGACCCGATGAGCAGTTCTTC
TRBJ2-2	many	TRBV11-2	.	CASSLGLDNTGELFF	TGTGCCAGCAGCTTAGGTCTCGACAACACCGGGGAGCTGTTTTTT
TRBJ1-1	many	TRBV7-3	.	CASSLNRVTEAFF	TGTGCCAGCAGTTTAAATCGGGTCACTGAAGCTTTCTTT
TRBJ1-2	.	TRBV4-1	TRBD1	CASSQEATGVGYTF	TGCGCCAGCAGCCAAGAAGCGACAGGGGTTGGCTACACCTTC
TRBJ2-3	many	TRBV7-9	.	CASSMRDSPSTDTQYF	TGTGCCAGCAGCATGCGGGACTCCCCTAGCACAGATACGCAGTATTTT
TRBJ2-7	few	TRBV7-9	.	CASSSKTRDLTYEQYF	TGTGCCAGCAGCTCTAAAACACGGGACCTCACCTACGAGCAGTACTTC
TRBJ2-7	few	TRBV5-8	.	CASSYGRKGSSYEQYF	TGTGCCAGCAGCTACGGTAGGAAGGGAAGCTCCTACGAGCAGTACTTC
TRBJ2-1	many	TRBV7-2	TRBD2	CASSLDGLALYNEQFF	TGTGCCAGCAGCTTAGACGGACTAGCCCTCTACAATGAGCAGTTCTTC
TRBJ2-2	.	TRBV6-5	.	CASSYTYTGELFF	TGTGCCAGCAGTTACACGTACACCGGGGAGCTGTTTTTT
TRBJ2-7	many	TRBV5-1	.	CASSLTTNRYEQYF	TGCGCCAGCAGCTTGACAACGAATCGCTACGAGCAGTACTTC
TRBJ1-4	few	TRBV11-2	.	CASSLGVSGEKLFF	TGTGCCAGCAGCTTAGGCGTAAGCGGTGAAAAACTGTTTTTT
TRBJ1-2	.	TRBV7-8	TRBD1	CASSLLSFTGDGYTF	TGTGCCAGCAGCTTATTGAGTTTTACAGGGGATGGCTACACCTTC
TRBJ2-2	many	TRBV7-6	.	CASSSPGELFF	TGTGCCAGCAGCTCCCCCGGGGAGCTGTTTTTT
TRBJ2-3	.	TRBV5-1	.	CASSPYYDTQYF	TGCGCCAGCAGCCCCTACTATGATACGCAGTATTTT
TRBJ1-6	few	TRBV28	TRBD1	CASNQGTAVHF	TGTGCCAGCAACCAAGGGACAGCCGTTCACTTT
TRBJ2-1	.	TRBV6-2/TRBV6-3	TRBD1	CASSYSRTGAPYNEQFF	TGTGCCAGCAGTTACTCGCGGACAGGGGCCCCCTACAATGAGCAGTTCTTC
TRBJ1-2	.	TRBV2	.	CASSEALHYGYTF	TGTGCCAGCAGTGAAGCGCTGCACTATGGCTACACCTTC
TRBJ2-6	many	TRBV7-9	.	CASSPPTVSGANVLTF	TGTGCCAGCAGCCCCCCCACAGTCTCTGGGGCCAACGTCCTGACTTTC
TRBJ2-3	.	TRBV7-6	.	CASSPGRGFADTQYF	TGTGCCAGCAGCCCCGGTCGGGGTTTCGCAGATACGCAGTATTTT
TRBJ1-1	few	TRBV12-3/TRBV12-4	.	CASSFKGFNTEAFF	TGTGCCAGCAGTTTCAAAGGGTTCAACACTGAAGCTTTCTTT
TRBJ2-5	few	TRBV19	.	CASSILAGEETQYF	TGTGCCAGTAGTATTCTGGCAGGGGAGGAGACCCAGTACTTC
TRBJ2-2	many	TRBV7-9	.	CASSLAGSSGGELFF	TGTGCCAGCAGCTTAGCTGGTTCGAGCGGCGGGGAGCTGTTTTTT
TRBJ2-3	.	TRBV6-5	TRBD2	CASSPLVGAGGTTDTQYF	TGTGCCAGCAGCCCACTGGTGGGAGCGGGGGGTACCACAGATACGCAGTATTTT
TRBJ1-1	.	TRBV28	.	CASRTSMRGTEAFF	TGTGCCAGCAGAACATCGATGAGGGGCACTGAAGCTTTCTTT
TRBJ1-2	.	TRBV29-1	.	CSTSTEVYGYTF	TGCAGCACGTCCACGGAGGTCTATGGCTACACCTTC
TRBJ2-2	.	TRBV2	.	CASIQMNTGELFF	TGTGCCAGCATACAAATGAACACCGGGGAGCTGTTTTTT
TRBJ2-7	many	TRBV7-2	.	CASTPTAGWGNEQYF	TGTGCCAGCACCCCGACCGCAGGGTGGGGTAACGAGCAGTACTTC
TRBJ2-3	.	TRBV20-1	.	CSALSSHTQYF	TGCAGTGCCCTATCCAGCCATACGCAGTATTTT
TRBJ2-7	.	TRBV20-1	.	CSARIPDTVYSYEQYF	TGCAGTGCTAGAATTCCGGACACGGTCTATAGTTACGAGCAGTACTTC